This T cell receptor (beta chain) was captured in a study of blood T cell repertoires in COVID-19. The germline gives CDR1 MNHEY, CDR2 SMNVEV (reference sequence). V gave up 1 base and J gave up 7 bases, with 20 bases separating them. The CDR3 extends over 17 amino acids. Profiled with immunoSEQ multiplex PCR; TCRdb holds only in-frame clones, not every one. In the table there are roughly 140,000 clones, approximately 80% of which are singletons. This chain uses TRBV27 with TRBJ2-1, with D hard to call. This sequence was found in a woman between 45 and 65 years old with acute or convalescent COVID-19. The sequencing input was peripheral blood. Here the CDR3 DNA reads TGTGCCAGCAGTTTATTTGCGTCGGAGTATGAGGCGAATGAGCAGTTCTTC. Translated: CASSLFASEYEANEQFF.